The 21 T cell receptor beta chains below were found in one sample sequenced in a study of CD4 T cells in relation to SARS-CoV-2 and coronaviruses. Assay: immunoSEQ multiplex PCR; the TCRdb copy retains only in-frame clones and omits some. Of around 16,000 clones listed, around four fifths were seen once; the top ten hold roughly a quarter. These TCRs are of unknown antigen specificity. Before the COVID-19 pandemic, during about 2010-2019, CD4+ T cells were taken from unexposed donors. CD4+ T cells were isolated from the cells after roughly 11 days of culture. Input material: CD4+ T cells from PBMCs, cultured in vitro. The source of these receptors is a human donor in good health.

The genes are TRBV13 and TRBJ2-1, with 10 bases fitting TRBD1. J was trimmed by 5 bases and V by 4 bases; bases with no gene match: 5. From germline, CDR1 is PRHDT and CDR2 FYEKMQ (reference sequence). The CDR3 runs to 15 residues. CDR3 sequence: CASSSGQGFHNEQFF. CDR3 DNA: TGTGCCAGCAGCTCGGGACAGGGGTTCCACAATGAGCAGTTCTTC.

This sequence joins TRBV12-3 or TRBV12-4 and TRBJ2-7, with D hard to call. CDR3 length: 11 amino acids. The V end was cut by 6 bases, the J end by 5 bases, with 8 bases between. The CDR3 DNA sequence: TGTGCCAGCAGCCGATTGCACGAGCAGTACTTC. It specifies CASSRLHEQYF.

This chain connects TRBV3-1 (or the pseudogene TRBV3-2) to TRBJ2-5; 7 nucleotides match TRBD1. V was pared by 4 bases and J by 1 base, with 6 bases of the junction left unmatched. In germline, CDR1 is LGHDT, CDR2 YNNKEL (reference sequence). This CDR3 is 15 amino acids long. The CDR3 bases are TGTGCCAGCAGCCCAGACAGGGTACGCCAAGAGACCCAGTACTTC. Amino acids: CASSPDRVRQETQYF.

This sequence joins TRBV28 and TRBJ2-3; D remains unclear. CDR1 and CDR2 from the germline V gene are MDHEN and SYDVKM. The length of the CDR3 is 12 residues. V dropped 1 base and J dropped 6 bases, with 5 bases sitting between them. This CDR3 is CASSLYGDTQYF. The CDR3 coding sequence is TGTGCCAGCAGTTTATATGGTGATACGCAGTATTTT.

This chain connects TRBV19 to TRBJ1-2, with D maybe TRBD1 (6 bases). This CDR3 region has 16 residues. Germline assignment: CDR1 LNHDA and CDR2 SQIVND (reference sequence). Trimming removed 4 bases at V and 4 bases at J, with 19 bases between. CDR3 in amino acids: CASSTQTGNLFYGYTF. The CDR3 nucleotides are TGTGCCAGTAGTACACAGACAGGAAATCTCTTCTATGGCTACACCTTC.

This chain connects TRBV18 to TRBJ2-2; 10 bases line up with TRBD1. The germline CDR1 and CDR2 sequences are KGHSH and LQKENI. Germline trimming cut 3 bases from V and 13 bases from J; bases unmatched to any gene: 5. The CDR3 totals 13 residues. CDR3: CASSPPGQGTLFF. CDR3 nucleotide sequence: TGTGCCAGCTCACCCCCGGGACAGGGGACGCTGTTTTTT.

This clone was observed a handful of times. The chain combines TRBV6-5 with TRBJ1-3; D is uncertain. CDR1 MNHEY and CDR2 SVGAGI come from the germline V gene. The CDR3 spans 15 residues. V lost 5 bases to trimming and J lost 0 bases, with 11 bases between them. The CDR3 protein is CASSITEDSGNTIYF. CDR3 DNA sequence: TGTGCCAGCAGTATTACAGAGGACTCTGGAAACACCATATATTTT.

Of note for this clone: Other DNA sequences in the sample encode the same CDR3. J is TRBJ2-3 and V is TRBV5-1; no clear D gene. The CDR3 is made up of 13 amino acids. Germline V CDR1 and CDR2: SGHRS, YFSETQ. Trimming took 4 bases from V and 0 from J, leaving 6 bases between them. The CDR3 is CASSPDSTDTQYF. As DNA, the CDR3 is TGCGCCAGCAGCCCGGATAGCACAGATACGCAGTATTTT.

The chain recombines TRBV4-1 with TRBJ1-4; TRBD1 is a possible D gene (5 bases). From germline, CDR1 is MGHRA and CDR2 YSYEKL. The V end lost 0 bases, the J end lost 8 bases, and 10 bases lay between the germline ends. This CDR3 is 14 amino acids long. The CDR3, as DNA: TGCGCCAGCAGCCAAGAAGGGCAGGGAGAAAAACTGTTTTTT. Translating gives CASSQEGQGEKLFF.

This chain uses TRBV14 with TRBJ2-1; no definite D call. The CDR3 runs to 17 residues. V was pared by 4 bases and J by 0 bases, with 16 bases between. Germline V gives CDR1 SGHDN, CDR2 FVKESK. CDR3 residues: CASSPGSLRSSYNEQFF. CDR3 nucleotide sequence: TGTGCCAGCAGCCCTGGCAGTCTGCGGAGCTCCTACAATGAGCAGTTCTTC.

The J gene is TRBJ2-2, the V gene TRBV6-5; 7 nucleotides align to TRBD1. This CDR3 has 14 amino acids. Per germline, CDR1 MNHEY and CDR2 SVGAGI. After removal of 5 bases from V and 4 bases from J, the junction contained 4 bases not matched to a gene. The CDR3 nucleotides are TGTGCCAGCAGTAGGGACAGAGCCACCGGGGAGCTGTTTTTT. This sequence encodes CASSRDRATGELFF.

This clone was recorded a few times. The CDR3 is CASSLRTIPPLHF. Here the CDR3 DNA reads TGTGCCAGCAGCCTTCGGACTATTCCTCCCCTCCACTTT. V usage is TRBV5-8 and J usage is TRBJ1-6; D is unclear. The CDR3 runs 13 residues. The V end was cut by 4 bases, the J end by 13 bases, with 15 bases between. Germline CDR1 SGHTS, CDR2 YDEGEE.

The chain employs TRBV14 and TRBJ1-4; TRBD1 agrees at 8 bases. Losses at the gene ends were 2 bases for V and 2 bases for J; bases not matched to a gene: 4. The CDR3 runs to 16 residues. CDR1 and CDR2 from the germline V gene are SGHDN and FVKESK. The CDR3 sequence: CASSQWQGATNEKLFF. Here the CDR3 DNA reads TGTGCCAGCAGCCAATGGCAGGGGGCCACTAATGAAAAACTGTTTTTT.

This clone has a single count. The chain joins TRBV5-4 to TRBJ2-2; D is unclear. V was cut by 1 base and J by 7 bases, with 11 bases left in between. The length of the CDR3 is 14 residues. Per the germline V gene, CDR1 is SGHNT and CDR2 is YYREEE (reference sequence). The CDR3 loop reads CASSLSVNGGELFF. As DNA, the CDR3 is TGTGCCAGCAGCTTGTCAGTTAATGGCGGGGAGCTGTTTTTT.

This clone was observed a single time. The rearrangement joins TRBV6-2 or TRBV6-3 to TRBJ1-1; D is ambiguous. The length of the CDR3 is 14 residues. The germline V gene has CDR1 MNHEY and CDR2 SVGEGT. V lost 2 bases and J lost 0, with 7 bases in between. The CDR3 DNA sequence: TGTGCCAGCAGTTACGGAAACATGAACACTGAAGCTTTCTTT. Translation gives CASSYGNMNTEAFF.

In its sample, this clone was seen a few times. This rearrangement joins TRBV15 to TRBJ1-3; 10 nucleotides line up with TRBD1. The CDR3 is made up of 17 amino acids. V lost 2 bases to trimming and J lost 4 bases; unmatched junction nucleotides: 8. Per germline, CDR1 LNHNV and CDR2 YYDKDF (reference sequence). The CDR3 coding sequence is TGTGCCACCAGCAGATTCCGGGACAGGGGCGCGGGAAACACCATATATTTT. Its protein is CATSRFRDRGAGNTIYF. Supplemented by reference TRBV15 and TRBJ1-3, the full variable domain reads DAMVIQNPRYQVTQFGKPVTLSCSQTLNHNVMYWYQQKSSQAPKLLFHYYDKDFNNEADTPDNFQSRRPNTSFCFLDIRSPGLGDTAMYLCATSRFRDRGAGNTIYFGEGSWLTVV.

This chain joins TRBV7-9 and TRBJ1-1; D is undetermined. CDR1 SEHNR and CDR2 FQNEAQ come from the germline V gene (reference sequence). Trimming removed 0 bases from V and 4 bases from J, with 15 bases in between. This CDR3 contains 16 residues. In DNA, the CDR3 is TGTGCCAGCAGCTTAGCTTCGTCTGGGCTCGGCACTGAAGCTTTCTTT. Translating gives CASSLASSGLGTEAFF.

The chain joins TRBV7-9 to TRBJ2-5, with unresolved D. V gave up 2 bases and J gave up 0 bases, with 4 bases separating them. The length of the CDR3 is 13 residues. Germline loops: CDR1 SEHNR, CDR2 FQNEAQ (reference sequence). The CDR3 DNA is TGTGCCAGCAGCTTATACAACCAAGAGACCCAGTACTTC. Protein sequence: CASSLYNQETQYF.

The rearrangement uses TRBV11-2 and TRBJ2-2; 10 bases agree with TRBD2. The CDR3 is 14 amino acids. V shed 1 base, J shed 7 bases, and the junction held 0 bases outside the gene matches. Germline V CDR1 and CDR2: SGHAT, FQNNGV. The CDR3 spells CASSLGLAGGELFF. Here the CDR3 DNA reads TGTGCCAGCAGCTTAGGACTAGCGGGCGGGGAGCTGTTTTTT. Variable domain in full (rest from reference TRBV11-2 and TRBJ2-2): EAGVAQSPRYKIIEKRQSVAFWCNPISGHATLYWYQQILGQGPKLLIQFQNNGVVDDSQLPKDRFSAERLKGVDSTLKIQPAKLEDSAVYLCASSLGLAGGELFFGEGSRLTVL.

CDR3 sequence reads: CASSTPMEGTNEKLFF. The CDR3 DNA sequence: TGTGCCAGCAGCACCCCCATGGAGGGAACTAATGAAAAACTGTTTTTT. This rearrangement joins TRBV5-5 to TRBJ1-4, with D uncertain. V lost 4 bases and J lost 1, with 14 bases in between. The CDR3 runs 16 residues. Per the germline V gene, CDR1 is SGHKS and CDR2 is YYEKEE (reference sequence).

V and J are TRBV5-4 and TRBJ2-6; 8 bases align to TRBD2. V gave up 4 bases and J gave up 0 bases; unmatched junction bases: 6. The CDR3 totals 17 residues. Germline loops: CDR1 SGHNT, CDR2 YYREEE (reference sequence). The CDR3 DNA follows: TGTGCCAGCAGCCTCCGGGAGGGGATCTCTGGGGCCAACGTCCTGACTTTC. This encodes CASSLREGISGANVLTF.